A selection of T cell receptor beta chains follows, all from one sample in a study of OX40 agonist ivuxolimab in advanced cancers. Profiling relied on immunoSEQ multiplex PCR, and the TCRdb table lists in-frame clones only, not all of them. The sample records about 120,000 clones, more than 70% being singletons. The specimen was CD4+ or CD8+ T cells sorted from blood, collected in a trial of the OX40 agonist ivuxolimab. These receptor sequences come from an adult with an advanced solid tumor such as melanoma, head and neck, liver or kidney cancer. Each CDR3 is given without its conserved first and last residue. Fields, in order: V gene, J gene, CDR3 protein.

TRBV19	TRBJ1-2	ASSINRGPGYT
TRBV19	TRBJ1-2	ASSIRGSGARGYT
TRBV6-6	TRBJ1-6	ASRGVNSPLH
TRBV5-1	TRBJ1-2	ASSLRRTGDFNYGYT
TRBV14	TRBJ2-7	ASSQVLGEQY
TRBV20-1	TRBJ1-4	SAFQGEKLF
TRBV7-9	TRBJ1-1	ASSPTENTEAF
TRBV15	TRBJ2-1	ATSRQGNEQF
TRBV2	TRBJ2-7	ASSNRDRAIYEQY
TRBV25-1	TRBJ1-1	ASSDGRGLNTEAF
TRBV6-5	NA	ASSYRPRGPYEQY
TRBV5-1	TRBJ1-6	ASSFSQGAESPLH
TRBV5-6	TRBJ2-7	ASSWAGDEQY
TRBV7-9	TRBJ1-1	ASSESENTEAF
TRBV5-7	TRBJ2-2	ASSPQGEHRGAV
TRBV7-2	TRBJ1-2	ASSLSGYGYT
TRBV5-1	TRBJ2-3	ASSLNPGGVTDTQY
TRBV7-3	TRBJ2-1	ASSSGSDEQF
TRBV7-2	TRBJ2-1	ASSLGLDGTYNEQF
TRBV28	TRBJ1-1	ASSPPGHTPNTEAF
TRBV10-3	TRBJ1-1	AISRSQRGDTEAF
TRBV19	TRBJ1-4	ASSIAIGVRGRGEKLF
TRBV4-3	TRBJ2-4	ASSQVTANIQY
TRBV6-1	TRBJ1-1	ASRGGAGAF
TRBV27	TRBJ2-7	ASSFYPLDRGSTYEQY
TRBV6-4	TRBJ2-2	ASRPEMNTGELF
TRBV11-3	TRBJ2-2	ASSLDGRRTGELF
TRBV18	TRBJ1-4	ASSPGDKNEKLF
TRBV7-2	NA	ASTLGWAHEQY
TRBV4-1	TRBJ2-6	ASSQQFSGANVLT
TRBV5-1	TRBJ2-7	ASSLGGTPGAYEQY
TRBV5-5	TRBJ1-2	ASSLSLSGRDGYT
TRBV6-5	TRBJ1-2	ASSQGDYGYT
TRBV7-9	TRBJ2-7	ASSPLAGGIYEQY
TRBV19	TRBJ2-5	ASSHSQETQY
TRBV27	TRBJ1-2	ASSEAGQGSDYGYT
TRBV19	TRBJ2-3	ASSIGGGDSTDTQY
TRBV4-3	TRBJ1-1	ASSQDLQAGRTRAF
TRBV6-6	TRBJ2-7	ASSYYLSEQY